Presented here are 5 T cell receptor beta chains from one specimen sequenced in a study of Ad26.COV2.S vaccination and SARS-CoV-2 variants (dated by TCRdb to 2020 to 2023). The library was made by the immunoSEQ multiplex PCR assay. TCRdb holds this immuneACCESS table with in-frame rearrangements only. Some clones are missing; in checked studies, unresolved V genes explain under half, and the rest has no known cause. The sample table contains a few hundred thousand clones; only one count was recorded for 83% of them. Approximately 7% of the sample lies in the top ten. What the treatment or condition label conveys for this sample: about 20 received Ad26.COV2.S at low or high dose, single or two shots; about five received placebo; per-sample allocation not given. Repertoires of vaccine and placebo recipients were sequenced from samples collected on day 63 after the first injection. The specimen was peripheral blood, collected in a trial of Ad26.COV2.S vaccine versus placebo. The receptors were sampled from a person aged 18-60 years who received the Ad26.COV2.S COVID-19 vaccine or a placebo.

This chain joins TRBV7-3 and TRBJ2-1, with D possibly being TRBD2 (5 bases). V lost 5 bases to trimming and J lost 0 bases, with 11 bases between them. Germline V gives CDR1 SGHTA, CDR2 FQGTGA. The CDR3 consists of 15 residues. The CDR3 sequence is CASSRLLSSYNEQFF. The CDR3 nucleotides are TGTGCCAGCAGCCGACTACTGAGCTCCTACAATGAGCAGTTCTTC.

The genes are TRBV6-5 and TRBJ2-1; D unresolved. CDR1 is MNHEY and CDR2 is SVGAGI in the germline V gene. The CDR3 is 11 amino acids. Trimming left V 6 bases short and J 9 bases short, with 9 bases between. The CDR3 loop reads CASRTHGEQFF. CDR3 DNA: TGTGCCAGCAGGACCCATGGTGAGCAGTTCTTC.

The genes are TRBV5-5 and TRBJ2-5, with D unclear. The V end lost 0 bases, the J end lost 4 bases, and 7 bases lay between the germline ends. The CDR3 length is 13 residues. Germline V CDR1 and CDR2: SGHKS, YYEKEE (reference sequence). CDR3 region: CASSLAGPETQYF. CDR3 sequence (DNA): TGTGCCAGCAGCTTGGCAGGCCCAGAGACCCAGTACTTC.

This clone appeared a few times. J is TRBJ2-5 and V is TRBV15; the D call may be TRBD1 or TRBD2 (5 bases each). CDR1 is LNHNV, CDR2 YYDKDF, per germline (reference sequence). The germline V and J ends were trimmed by 2 bases and 4 bases, with 11 bases remaining between them. The CDR3 covers 14 residues. CDR3 amino acids: CATSRNSGTETQYF. The CDR3 region has the DNA TGTGCCACCAGCAGAAATTCCGGGACAGAGACCCAGTACTTC.

This chain links TRBV3-1 (or the pseudogene TRBV3-2) with TRBJ2-7, with TRBD2 matching over 11 bases. The CDR3 runs 15 residues. Germline trimming cut 3 bases from V and 4 bases from J; bases unmatched to any gene: 5. Germline CDR1 is LGHDT and CDR2 is YNNKEL (reference sequence). CDR3 region: CASSHGTSGVYEQYF. The CDR3 bases are TGTGCCAGCAGCCACGGGACTAGCGGCGTATACGAGCAGTACTTC.